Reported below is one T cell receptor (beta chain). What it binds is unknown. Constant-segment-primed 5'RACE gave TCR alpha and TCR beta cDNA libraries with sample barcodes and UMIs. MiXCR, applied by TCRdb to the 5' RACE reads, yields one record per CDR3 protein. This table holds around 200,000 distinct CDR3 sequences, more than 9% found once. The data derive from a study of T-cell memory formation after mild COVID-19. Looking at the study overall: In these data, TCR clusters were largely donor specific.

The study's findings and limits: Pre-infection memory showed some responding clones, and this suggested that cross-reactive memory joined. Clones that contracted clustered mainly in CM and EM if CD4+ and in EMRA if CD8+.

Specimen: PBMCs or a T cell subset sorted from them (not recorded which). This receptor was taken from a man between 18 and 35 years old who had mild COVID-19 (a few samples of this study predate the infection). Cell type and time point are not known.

The CDR3 DNA reads TGTGCCAGTAGTCCGCGGGACCGGCCCACAGGTGGCTACACCTTC. It specifies CASSPRDRPTGGYTF. The chain joins TRBV19 to TRBJ1-2, with D possibly matching TRBD1 (5 bases). V was trimmed by 5 bases and J by 7 bases, leaving 20 bases between them. The CDR3 has 15 residues. Germline V gene data show CDR1 as LNHDA and CDR2 as SQIVND (reference sequence).